Listed below are T cell receptor beta chains from one sample, sequenced in a study of T cells during gluten challenge in celiac disease. TCRdb re-called the single-cell sequencing reads through MiXCR, storing one row per CDR3 protein. The sample consists of about 340 distinct CDR3 sequences, roughly 27% of them appearing once. Sample: gluten-specific CD4+ T cells sorted from blood using tetramers, taken at baseline or on day 6, 14 or 28 of gluten challenge (not recorded which). The receptors were sampled from a female donor with celiac disease. The CDR3 runs from the conserved cysteine through the conserved F or W.

TRBV5-6	TRBJ2-3	CASSLFLRSTDTQYF
TRBV7-6	TRBJ2-5	CASSFAAQGAEYTQETQYF
TRBV7-6	TRBJ2-3	CASSSVPGLAGGILDTQYF
TRBV29-1	TRBJ2-3	CSVAPGGGTDTQYF
TRBV19	TRBJ2-7	CASSVRTGGAVQYF
TRBV20-1	TRBJ2-7	CSATQQAGHEQYF
TRBV30	TRBJ2-2	CAWSQTGWDTGELFF
TRBV6-5	TRBJ1-1	CASSDRTGRNTEAFF
TRBV6-4	TRBJ2-3	CASSDSSGRAGTDTQYF
TRBV20-1	TRBJ1-1	CSAKSGNTEAFF
TRBV5-6	TRBJ1-2	CASSPILQEGYTF
TRBV7-3	TRBJ2-3	CASSLYGGPPDTQYF
TRBV29-1	TRBJ2-3	CSVEDPPSTDTQYF
TRBV29-1	TRBJ2-7	CSVGGGTSYEQYF
TRBV5-1	TRBJ2-2	CASSLVAVMWDTGELFF
TRBV29-1	TRBJ2-2	CSVGTSGGAAGELFF
TRBV20-1	TRBJ2-6	CSANRAGGISGDNVVTF
TRBV6-2/TRBV6-3	TRBJ2-7	CASSPTAGGEQYF
TRBV5-1	TRBJ2-3	CASSLTAGTFSTDTQYF
TRBV20-1	TRBJ1-5	CSALRQADQPQHF
TRBV5-3	TRBJ1-2	CASSQSTSYGYTF
TRBV29-1	TRBJ1-4	CSVALPADEKLFF
TRBV19	TRBJ2-2	CASSIDRGWDTEELFF
TRBV7-2	TRBJ2-5	CASNLRAGGQETQYF
TRBV19	TRBJ2-2	CASSIDRGWDTGELFF
TRBV19	TRBJ2-7	CASSNSWGEQYF
TRBV20-1	TRBJ2-1	CSAERTYAGGEQFF
TRBV4-2	TRBJ1-1	CASSQLGQGETEAFF
TRBV7-2	TRBJ1-3	CASSSTGQGAFHTIYF
TRBV5-1	TRBJ1-2	CASSLAGGQGVVGGYTF
TRBV29-1	TRBJ1-4	CSVALPADEQLFF
TRBV9	TRBJ1-1	CASSVGAEGNTEAFF
TRBV29-1	TRBJ2-1	CSVELSLLANEQFF
TRBV5-1	TRBJ2-3	CASCIRSTDTQYF
TRBV7-2	TRBJ2-1	CASSSTGNLEQFF
TRBV7-8	TRBJ1-2	CASSLTQGAGYTF
TRBV4-3	TRBJ2-1	CASSPPGVADEQFF
TRBV7-2	TRBJ2-7	CASSLRSSGAHEQYF
TRBV9	TRBJ2-3	CASSVVGTSVDTQYF
TRBV20-1	TRBJ2-5	CSASRQYQETQYF
TRBV7-6	TRBJ2-3	CASSLAAAGGTDTQYF
TRBV5-1	TRBJ1-4	CASSLGAGEEKLFF
TRBV19	TRBJ2-1	CASRMGQGLYNEQFF
TRBV10-3	TRBJ2-1	CASTMLAFYNEQFF
TRBV7-3	TRBJ1-3	CASSIRGGDTIYF
TRBV4-3	TRBJ2-3	CASSQAVGGALYGDTQYF
TRBV20-1	TRBJ2-6	CSANRAGGISGANVLTF
TRBV6-2/TRBV6-3	TRBJ2-7	CASNGALGEQYF